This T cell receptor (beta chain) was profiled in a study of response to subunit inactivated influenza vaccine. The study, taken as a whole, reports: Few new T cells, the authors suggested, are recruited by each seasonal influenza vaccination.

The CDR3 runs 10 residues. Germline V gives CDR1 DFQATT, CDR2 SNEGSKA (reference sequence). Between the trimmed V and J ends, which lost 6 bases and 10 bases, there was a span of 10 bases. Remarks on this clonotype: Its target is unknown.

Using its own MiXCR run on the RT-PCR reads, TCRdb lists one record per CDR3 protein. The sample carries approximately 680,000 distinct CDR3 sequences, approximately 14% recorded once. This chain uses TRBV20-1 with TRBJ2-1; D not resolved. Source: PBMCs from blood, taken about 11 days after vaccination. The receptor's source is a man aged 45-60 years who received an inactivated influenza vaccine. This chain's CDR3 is CSARLWEQFF. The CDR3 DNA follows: TGCAGTGCCCGCCTATGGGAGCAGTTCTTC.